This T cell receptor beta chain was found in a study of PD-L1 blockade in urothelial cancer. Study summary: Blood-derived samples held a median about 130,000 T cells.

Sequenced by immunoSEQ multiplex PCR; TCRdb stores in-frame clones only, minus some. The repertoire holds tens of thousands of clones, with around 91% as singletons. Time point meaning: peripheral blood 6 weeks after treatment start. CDR3 length: 16 amino acids. Trimming removed 1 base from V and 3 bases from J; junction bases left unmatched: 6. Germline CDR1 reads SGHNT; CDR2 reads YYREEE (reference sequence). This TCR was recovered from a woman aged 55-70 years with urothelial cancer. Sequences were derived from PBMCs, sampled around atezolizumab (anti-PD-L1) treatment. J is TRBJ2-3 and V is TRBV5-4; 9 nucleotides match TRBD2. The DNA for the CDR3 is TGTGCCAGCAGCTTGCCTGGCGGGGGGGTTACAGATACGCAGTATTTT. It translates to CASSLPGGGVTDTQYF.